The 27 T cell receptor beta chains presented below share a single source sample, sequenced in a study of shared clonotypes between healthy human individuals. Sequencing used immunoSEQ multiplex PCR; TCRdb keeps in-frame clones, though not all of them. The sample lists about half a million clones; 79% were seen once. The sequencing input was PBMCs. Source of these receptors: a woman aged 40 to 55 in good health. Some clones in this sample may be carry-over from other donors' samples.

This rearrangement joins TRBV6-1 to TRBJ2-3, with D perhaps matching TRBD2 (5 bases). V was shortened by 0 bases and J by 4 bases, with 11 bases between the two germline ends. This CDR3 has 15 amino acids. CDR1 is MNHNS and CDR2 is SASEGT in the germline V gene. The CDR3: CASSEAPGIADTQYF. The DNA of the CDR3 is TGTGCCAGCAGTGAAGCGCCCGGGATCGCAGATACGCAGTATTTT.

Of note for this clone: This clone may be a read error of a much larger clone one base away. The chain has TRBV5-5 and TRBJ1-1; 8 bases align to TRBD1. The CDR3 covers 13 residues. The V gene end was trimmed by 0 bases and the J gene end by 9 bases; junction bases not matched to a gene: 4. The germline gives CDR1 SGHKS, CDR2 YYEKEE (reference sequence). The CDR3 sequence: CASSLGTGTKAFF. In DNA, the CDR3 is TGTGCCAGCAGCTTGGGGACAGGGACTAAAGCTTTCTTT.

V gene TRBV19 combines with J gene TRBJ2-7; 9 bases agree with TRBD1. Unmatched junction bases numbered 1, after V lost 3 bases and J lost 4 bases. The CDR3 runs 13 residues. The germline V gene encodes CDR1 LNHDA and CDR2 SQIVND (reference sequence). The chain's CDR3 is CASSMDRGYEQYF. CDR3 sequence (DNA): TGTGCCAGTAGTATGGACAGGGGATACGAGCAGTACTTC.

This clone has more than one count but fewer than ten. This chain joins TRBV25-1 and TRBJ2-2, with D unclear. Germline CDR1 reads MGHDK; CDR2 reads SYGVNS. The germline V and J ends were trimmed by 3 bases and 1 base, with 15 bases remaining between them. The CDR3 consists of 17 residues. The CDR3 region has the DNA TGTGCCAGCAGTGATCAAGCCACCCAGTTGAACACCGGGGAGCTGTTTTTT. Translating it yields CASSDQATQLNTGELFF.

The table lists this clone with many counts. V is TRBV5-1 and J is TRBJ2-7; no clear D gene. The V end was cut by 0 bases, the J end by 6 bases, with 7 bases between. This CDR3 has 12 residues. CDR1 is SGHRS and CDR2 is YFSETQ in the germline V gene. The CDR3 loop reads CASSLGASEQYF. In nucleotides, the CDR3 is TGCGCCAGCAGCTTGGGTGCTTCCGAGCAGTACTTC.

The chain combines TRBV28 with TRBJ1-1, with no clear D. The germline V gene has CDR1 MDHEN and CDR2 SYDVKM. Trimming took 1 base from V and 3 from J, leaving 6 bases between them. The CDR3 contains 13 residues. The CDR3 loop is CASSLFRDTEAFF. The CDR3 DNA reads as TGTGCCAGCAGTTTATTCCGGGACACTGAAGCTTTCTTT.

The rearrangement joins TRBV2 to TRBJ2-2, with D perhaps matching TRBD1 or TRBD2 (5 bases each). Germline V gene data show CDR1 as SNHLY and CDR2 as FYNNEI. Trimming removed 4 bases from V and 1 base from J, with 10 bases in between. The CDR3 is 15 amino acids. The CDR3 bases are TGTGCCAGCAGTGTCGGGGCAGTGAACACCGGGGAGCTGTTTTTT. Translating it yields CASSVGAVNTGELFF.

J is TRBJ2-5 and V is TRBV5-1, with 8 bases fitting TRBD2. The CDR3 has 15 amino acids. Germline trimming cut 0 bases from V and 3 bases from J; bases unmatched to any gene: 4. The germline V gene has CDR1 SGHRS and CDR2 YFSETQ. The CDR3 DNA sequence: TGCGCCAGCAGCTTGGCCGGGAGGGAAGAAGAGACCCAGTACTTC. Translating gives CASSLAGREEETQYF.

This clone showed up many times. This chain joins TRBV28 and TRBJ2-1; 7 nucleotides match TRBD1. Germline assignment: CDR1 MDHEN and CDR2 SYDVKM. V lost 4 bases to trimming and J lost 4 bases; unmatched junction nucleotides: 7. CDR3 length: 15 residues. This CDR3 is CASSSPSGQYNEQFF. CDR3 DNA sequence: TGTGCCAGCAGTTCACCTTCGGGACAGTACAATGAGCAGTTCTTC.

This clone has just one count. The V and J genes are TRBV7-6 and TRBJ2-3; TRBD2 matches at 9 bases. The CDR3 length is 15 residues. Germline-derived CDR1 and CDR2 are SGHVS and FNYEAQ. J gave up 5 bases and V 3 bases, and 6 bases lay outside the gene matches. This chain's CDR3 is CASSLGGRAKDTQYF. The CDR3 bases are TGTGCCAGCAGCTTGGGCGGGAGGGCCAAAGATACGCAGTATTTT.

The rearrangement links TRBV5-4 to TRBJ1-4; TRBD1 aligns across 11 bases. The V and J ends lost 7 bases and 8 bases, in that order; junction bases with no gene match: 13. This CDR3 spans 16 amino acids. Germline CDR1 is SGHNT and CDR2 is YYREEE (reference sequence). Written as DNA, the CDR3 is TGTGCCAGCGGATCCGGGACAGGGGGTCCCGAGGAAAAACTGTTTTTT. Its translation: CASGSGTGGPEEKLFF.

Concerning this clone itself: Additional DNA sequences in this sample encode the identical CDR3. The chain links TRBV9 to TRBJ2-6; no clear D gene. Germline assignment: CDR1 SGDLS and CDR2 YYNGEE. The CDR3 runs to 15 residues. V lost 0 bases and J lost 1, with 5 bases in between. The CDR3 sequence: CASSVVGSGANVLTF. CDR3 DNA: TGTGCCAGCAGCGTAGTGGGTTCTGGGGCCAACGTCCTGACTTTC.

This clone was observed a handful of times. The gene calls are TRBV18 and TRBJ2-2; D may be TRBD2 (7 bases). This CDR3 has 16 amino acids. Trimming took off 2 bases at V and 3 bases at J, with 13 bases between the two ends. CDR1 KGHSH and CDR2 LQKENI come from the germline V gene. The CDR3 nucleotides read TGTGCCAGCTCACCAAGGGGGGGCAGTGACACCGGGGAGCTGTTTTTT. As protein: CASSPRGGSDTGELFF.

This clone was picked up many times. This rearrangement joins TRBV4-3 to TRBJ1-1, with 7 bases that match TRBD1. Germline assignment: CDR1 LGHNA and CDR2 YSLEER. CDR3 length equals 14 residues. The V and J ends lost 3 bases and 0 bases, in that order; junction bases with no gene match: 1. CDR3 bases: TGCGCCAGCAGCCACGGGACAGTGAACACTGAAGCTTTCTTT. Its protein product is CASSHGTVNTEAFF.

The chain links TRBV27 to TRBJ2-1, with 8 positions matching TRBD1. The trim removed 7 bases at V and 2 bases at J, leaving 4 bases unmatched. CDR3 length: 14 amino acids. Germline V CDR1 and CDR2: MNHEY, SMNVEV (reference sequence). CDR3 in amino acids: CASIKDRAYNEQFF. CDR3 coding DNA: TGTGCCAGCATTAAGGACAGGGCCTACAATGAGCAGTTCTTC.

This rearrangement joins TRBV6-5 to TRBJ1-2; 9 bases line up with TRBD1. The germline V gene has CDR1 MNHEY and CDR2 SVGAGI. The CDR3 is made up of 14 amino acids. Trimming at V came to 4 bases and at J to 7 bases, leaving 7 bases not matched to a gene. CDR3 sequence: CASSWSGQGSGYTF. The CDR3 DNA follows: TGTGCCAGCAGTTGGTCGGGACAGGGATCTGGCTACACCTTC.

Only one count was recorded for this clone. The chain is built from TRBV5-6 and TRBJ2-7; TRBD1 or TRBD2 may be the D gene (6 bases each). The CDR3 contains 15 residues. CDR1 is SGHDT, CDR2 YYEEEE, per germline. The ends were cut back, 4 bases at V and 3 bases at J, with 17 bases in the middle. In DNA form, the CDR3 reads TGTGCCAGCAGCACAGACAGGCCGGACTACTACGAGCAGTACTTC. This translates into CASSTDRPDYYEQYF.

In its sample, this clone was seen a few times. This chain joins TRBV19 and TRBJ2-2; D might be TRBD2 (6 bases). The CDR3 extends over 15 amino acids. Trimming took off 3 bases at V and 5 bases at J, with 13 bases between the two ends. Per germline, CDR1 LNHDA and CDR2 SQIVND (reference sequence). The CDR3 coding sequence is TGTGCCAGTAGTATCGGGGGAGGCGGGACCGGGGAGCTGTTTTTT. This codes for CASSIGGGGTGELFF.

The J gene is TRBJ1-2, the V gene TRBV30, with D unresolved. The V end lost 3 bases, the J end lost 2 bases, and 10 bases lay between the germline ends. The V gene's germline CDR1 is GTSNPN and CDR2 SVGIG (reference sequence). This CDR3 comprises 13 residues. DNA of the CDR3: TGTGCCTGGAGGACGGACGAGAACTATGGCTACACCTTC. Translating gives CAWRTDENYGYTF.

The chain carries TRBV15 and TRBJ2-3, with D perhaps matching TRBD1 (6 bases). V was cut by 5 bases and J by 2 bases, with 17 bases left in between. The germline CDR1 and CDR2 sequences are LNHNV and YYDKDF (reference sequence). The CDR3 spans 16 residues. Here the CDR3 DNA reads TGTGCCACCAGCCTGGGGGCAGGGTCGGCCACAGATACGCAGTATTTT. Its protein product is CATSLGAGSATDTQYF.

The chain links TRBV7-6 to TRBJ2-1; 8 bases match TRBD2. This CDR3 spans 15 amino acids. V was pared by 5 bases and J by 8 bases, with 11 bases of the junction left unmatched. Germline assignment: CDR1 SGHVS and CDR2 FNYEAQ. The CDR3 sequence is CASSILADPRHEQFF. In nucleotides, the CDR3 is TGTGCCAGCAGCATACTAGCGGACCCTCGCCATGAGCAGTTCTTC.

This chain connects TRBV27 to TRBJ1-2; possible D gene TRBD1, 5 bases. The ends were cut back, 2 bases at V and 2 bases at J, with 12 bases in the middle. CDR1 and CDR2 (germline): MNHEY, SMNVEV (reference sequence). The CDR3 contains 15 residues. This CDR3 reads CASSLGGAGNYGYTF. The CDR3 nucleotides are TGTGCCAGCAGTTTAGGAGGGGCGGGAAACTATGGCTACACCTTC.

This clone has only one observation. This chain joins TRBV6-1 and TRBJ1-5; D gene ambiguous. The germline CDR1 and CDR2 sequences are MNHNS and SASEGT. The CDR3 is 14 amino acids. V lost 5 bases and J 6 bases, leaving 14 bases between the germline ends. The CDR3 loop is CASSLGSMGQPQHF. CDR3 bases: TGTGCCAGCAGTTTGGGAAGCATGGGTCAGCCCCAGCATTTT.

This sequence joins TRBV6-6 and TRBJ2-7, with D possibly matching TRBD1 (6 bases). Deletions cut 0 bases from V and 1 base from J, with 13 bases between. The CDR3 extends over 16 amino acids. CDR1 is MNHNY, CDR2 SVGAGI, per germline (reference sequence). The CDR3 DNA follows: TGTGCCAGCAGTTACTCGACAGGCCGAAGATCCTACGAGCAGTACTTC. Its protein is CASSYSTGRRSYEQYF.

V and J are TRBV9 and TRBJ1-1; D ambiguous. The V and J ends lost 4 bases and 1 base respectively, with 8 bases between them. CDR3 size: 13 residues. Germline V gene sequence: CDR1 SGDLS, CDR2 YYNGEE. The chain's CDR3 is CASSTQWNTEAFF. The CDR3 DNA is TGTGCCAGCAGCACCCAATGGAACACTGAAGCTTTCTTT.

The chain carries TRBV29-1 and TRBJ1-1; 8 nucleotides match TRBD1. The germline V gene encodes CDR1 SQVTM and CDR2 ANQGSEA. CDR3 length: 14 residues. The V segment lost 7 bases and the J segment 1 base; nucleotides outside the gene matches: 8. In DNA form, the CDR3 reads TGCAGCGCCGCAGGGGGCGCAGGGAACACTGAAGCTTTCTTT. It codes for CSAAGGAGNTEAFF.

This clone was observed once. The chain is built from TRBV11-2 and TRBJ2-2; TRBD1 is a possible D gene (6 bases). V was clipped by 10 bases and J by 5 bases, with 17 bases between them. Germline V gene data show CDR1 as SGHAT and CDR2 as FQNNGV. The CDR3 totals 14 residues. The CDR3 region has the DNA TGTGCCACCAAAGGACAGTTGGTGACCGGGGAGCTGTTTTTT. It is translated as CATKGQLVTGELFF.